These 26 T cell receptor beta chains were all obtained from the same sample, sequenced in a study of blood T cells in healthy people across ages. For the second PCR, which ran for about 6 to 11 cycles, a sample-barcoded 5' primer and a J-beta primer mix were used. TCRdb independently ran MiXCR on the 5' RACE reads; one entry per CDR3 protein. The table has 780,000 or so distinct CDR3 sequences, roughly three fifths seen once; the top ten hold roughly 25%. Sequencing used blood. These receptors were taken from a man aged 40-49 years in good health.

V gene TRBV24-1 combines with J gene TRBJ2-7, with D perhaps matching TRBD2 (5 bases). Germline V lookup: CDR1 KGHDR, CDR2 SFDVKD. The CDR3 consists of 15 residues. The V and J ends lost 9 bases and 0 bases respectively, with 17 bases between them. CDR3 protein: CATLIRGSNSYEQYF. The CDR3 region has the DNA TGTGCCACCCTTATACGGGGATCAAACTCCTACGAGCAGTACTTC.

The V gene is TRBV29-1, the J gene TRBJ2-3; 10 nucleotides match TRBD2. V dropped 4 bases and J dropped 5; count of bases not matched to a gene: 6. Germline lookup yields CDR1 SQVTM and CDR2 ANQGSEA. The CDR3 has 14 amino acids. The CDR3 DNA is TGCAGCGTTGCTACTAGCGGGACTCAAGATACGCAGTATTTT. Protein: CSVATSGTQDTQYF.

J is TRBJ2-3 and V is TRBV25-1; the D is unclear. V dropped 3 bases and J dropped 9 bases, with 22 bases sitting between them. Germline V gene sequence: CDR1 MGHDK, CDR2 SYGVNS. The CDR3 loop spans 16 amino acids. DNA for the CDR3: TGTGCCAGCAGTGACTCCTCAGGACCGAGTTCACGGACGCAGTATTTT. The encoded protein is CASSDSSGPSSRTQYF.

This clonotype showed up just a few times. The gene calls are TRBV20-1 and TRBJ2-4, with TRBD2 matching over 10 bases. V lost 1 base, J lost 2 bases, and 2 bases stayed unmatched. The CDR3 loop spans 15 amino acids. Germline V lookup: CDR1 DFQATT, CDR2 SNEGSKA (reference sequence). The CDR3 DNA reads TGCAGTGCTAGAGGACTAGCGGGCTCCAAAAACATTCAGTACTTC. Translating it yields CSARGLAGSKNIQYF.

This chain joins TRBV20-1 and TRBJ2-1; 11 positions match TRBD2. The V gene's germline CDR1 is DFQATT and CDR2 SNEGSKA (reference sequence). Unmatched junction bases numbered 3, after V lost 6 bases and J lost 2 bases. The CDR3 extends over 14 amino acids. The CDR3 DNA reads as TGCAGTGCGACACTAGCGGGGGCCTACAATGAGCAGTTCTTC. This codes for CSATLAGAYNEQFF.

The J gene is TRBJ1-2, the V gene TRBV5-6, with no clear D. The CDR3 has 14 residues. From germline, CDR1 is SGHDT and CDR2 YYEEEE. Trimming cost V 3 bases and J 4 bases, with 13 bases left between them. CDR3 region: CASSSPWWGYGYTF. DNA of the CDR3: TGTGCCAGCAGCTCCCCGTGGTGGGGCTATGGCTACACCTTC.

The chain's CDR3 is CASSLLKNPQVASAEAFF. CDR3 nucleotides: TGTGCCAGCAGCTTACTGAAAAATCCCCAGGTCGCGAGCGCTGAAGCTTTCTTT. The chain joins TRBV11-3 to TRBJ1-1; no reliable D call. Trimming took off 2 bases at V and 6 bases at J, with 25 bases between the two ends. The germline gives CDR1 SGHNT, CDR2 YENEEA. The CDR3 is 18 amino acids.

The chain joins TRBV7-3 to TRBJ2-3; perhaps D is TRBD1 or TRBD2 (5 bases each). The CDR3 is 14 residues long. V was cut by 5 bases and J by 14 bases, with 23 bases left in between. Germline-derived CDR1 and CDR2 are SGHTA and FQGTGA. The CDR3 nucleotides read TGTGCCAGCAGCCCAAATCTCCGGGACCCCCATCTGTATTTT. It codes for CASSPNLRDPHLYF.

The chain joins TRBV4-3 to TRBJ2-5; 13 bases are shared with TRBD2. After removal of 4 bases from V and 2 bases from J, the junction contained 7 bases not matched to a gene. This CDR3 is built from 17 residues. Germline CDR1 reads LGHNA; CDR2 reads YSLEER. CDR3 coding DNA: TGCGCCAGCAGCCCGGGGACTAGCGGGGTGTTACAAGAGACCCAGTACTTC. The encoded protein is CASSPGTSGVLQETQYF.

The chain employs TRBV12-3 or TRBV12-4 and TRBJ2-5, with 7 bases matching TRBD2. The CDR3 loop spans 21 amino acids. J gave up 11 bases and V 0 bases, and 30 bases lay outside the gene matches. The CDR3 spells CASSLAGSGLPFSSLLDEQYF. The CDR3 bases are TGTGCCAGCAGTTTAGCGGGTTCGGGACTACCATTTTCTTCCCTCTTGGATGAGCAGTACTTC.

V usage is TRBV2 and J usage is TRBJ2-1; a possible D gene is TRBD1 (5 bases). Trimming cost V 4 bases and J 4 bases, with 11 bases left between them. Germline V gene data show CDR1 as SNHLY and CDR2 as FYNNEI. The CDR3 extends over 14 amino acids. This CDR3 is CASSGSRGYNEQFF. The CDR3 nucleotides are TGTGCCAGCAGTGGTTCTAGGGGATACAATGAGCAGTTCTTC.

A few counts support this clonotype. The V call is TRBV5-1, the J call TRBJ2-1; the match to TRBD2 covers 11 bases. The CDR3 runs 14 residues. The germline V gene encodes CDR1 SGHRS and CDR2 YFSETQ. V was clipped by 3 bases and J by 7 bases; unmatched bases: 3. For the CDR3, the DNA is TGCGCCAGCAGCTGGGGGACTAGCGGTAATGAGCAGTTCTTC. This gives the protein CASSWGTSGNEQFF.

The chain has TRBV29-1 and TRBJ1-2; D uncertain. V lost 7 bases, J lost 6 bases, and 12 bases lay in between. The CDR3 contains 11 residues. Germline CDR1 is SQVTM and CDR2 is ANQGSEA. The CDR3 DNA follows: TGCAGCGCTCTTGCCGGGGATGGCTACACCTTC. Residues: CSALAGDGYTF.

With respect to this clonotype: A read error may be the cause here, since a much bigger clone is one base away. The chain uses TRBV12-3 or TRBV12-4 and TRBJ2-1, with D possibly being TRBD2 (6 bases). The CDR3 contains 12 residues. Trimming took 4 bases from V and 15 from J, leaving 16 bases between them. CDR3 DNA: TGTGCCAGCAGTTACACCGGGACTGCCCTGTTCTTC. Its translation is CASSYTGTALFF.

CDR3 in DNA: TGTGCCAGCAGCTTAAGGGGCCGGGACTATAATTCACCCCTCCACTTT. Protein sequence: CASSLRGRDYNSPLHF. The chain uses TRBV7-3 and TRBJ1-6; tentative D call: TRBD1 (5 bases). Germline CDR1 reads SGHTA; CDR2 reads FQGTGA. The CDR3 contains 16 residues. Trimming removed 1 base from V and 3 bases from J, with 10 bases in between.

This clonotype has only one observation. The chain recombines TRBV5-1 with TRBJ2-2; 11 bases match TRBD2. V lost 4 bases and J lost 5; bases outside the gene matches: 10. This CDR3 has 17 amino acids. The germline gives CDR1 SGHRS, CDR2 YFSETQ. In DNA form, the CDR3 reads TGCGCCAGCAGCCCTCCTAGCGGGGGGCCGGGTACCGGGGAGCTGTTTTTT. It codes for CASSPPSGGPGTGELFF.

Here the CDR3 reads CASSLDVPGRFGRSNYGYTF. The CDR3 nucleotides read TGTGCCAGCAGCTTAGATGTGCCCGGGAGGTTTGGTCGTAGTAACTATGGCTACACCTTC. The rearrangement links TRBV11-2 to TRBJ1-2; D ambiguous. The germline V and J ends were trimmed by 0 bases and 1 base, with 24 bases remaining between them. This CDR3 is 20 amino acids long. Germline V gene data show CDR1 as SGHAT and CDR2 as FQNNGV.

This clonotype was observed a few times. The CDR3, as DNA: TGTGCCATCAGTGATTCCGGGACCCCCCGCACTCATGAGCAGTTCTTC. It codes for CAISDSGTPRTHEQFF. The V and J genes are TRBV10-3 and TRBJ2-1; D assignment may be TRBD1 or TRBD2 (5 bases each). Trimming shortened V by 3 bases and J by 8 bases, and 20 bases separated the two germline ends. The CDR3 loop spans 16 amino acids. The germline CDR1 and CDR2 sequences are ENHRY and SYGVKD.

The sample holds a few counts of this clonotype. The chain links TRBV7-9 to TRBJ2-7; 9 nucleotides agree with TRBD2. Germline V gene sequence: CDR1 SEHNR, CDR2 FQNEAQ (reference sequence). Trimming removed 4 bases from V and 1 base from J; junction bases left unmatched: 5. The CDR3 covers 15 residues. The CDR3 DNA follows: TGTGCCAGCAGCTCAGTAGCGGGAGCTTCCTACGAGCAGTACTTC. Its translation: CASSSVAGASYEQYF. Variable domain in full (rest from reference TRBV7-9 and TRBJ2-7): DTGVSQNPRHKITKRGQNVTFRCDPISEHNRLYWYRQTLGQGPEFLTYFQNEAQLEKSRLLSDRFSAERPKGSFSTLEIQRTEQGDSAMYLCASSSVAGASYEQYFGPGTRLTVT.

The chain employs TRBV25-1 and TRBJ2-3; weak D call: TRBD2 (5 bases). Germline V CDR1 and CDR2: MGHDK, SYGVNS. This CDR3 has 14 residues. Between the trimmed V and J ends, which lost 6 bases and 0 bases, there was a span of 10 bases. The CDR3 bases are TGTGCCAGCAGCGATAGGACTAGCACAGATACGCAGTATTTT. Its translation: CASSDRTSTDTQYF.

This clonotype appeared once. The V and J genes are TRBV4-3 and TRBJ2-1, with a possible D match to TRBD2 (6 bases). CDR1 LGHNA and CDR2 YSLEER come from the germline V gene. V was trimmed by 0 bases and J by 6 bases, leaving 15 bases between them. This CDR3 is built from 16 residues. CDR3 in amino acids: CASSQDAGGTGNEQFF. CDR3 sequence (DNA): TGCGCCAGCAGCCAAGATGCGGGCGGGACTGGCAATGAGCAGTTCTTC.

The rearrangement links TRBV20-1 to TRBJ2-7, with 7 bases matching TRBD1. V trimming: 4 bases; J trimming: 3 bases; junction bases outside the gene matches: 6. Germline V lookup: CDR1 DFQATT, CDR2 SNEGSKA (reference sequence). This CDR3 is built from 13 residues. The CDR3 is CSAITGVGYEQYF. DNA of the CDR3: TGCAGTGCTATCACAGGGGTTGGCTACGAGCAGTACTTC.

The table lists this clonotype with a count of one. The chain couples TRBV6-1 to TRBJ2-7; a weak D match, TRBD2 (7 bases). The V and J ends lost 5 bases and 3 bases respectively, with 17 bases between them. The CDR3 totals 15 residues. Looked up from germline, CDR1 is MNHNS and CDR2 is SASEGT. The DNA for the CDR3 is TGTGCCAGCAGTCCGAGGGGGGGGAACCTCTACGAGCAGTACTTC. This gives the protein CASSPRGGNLYEQYF.

The chain joins TRBV3-1 to TRBJ2-4; TRBD1 or TRBD2 may be the D gene (6 bases each). The end of the DNA is better explained by TRBJ2-7, so the J call may be wrong. The germline V gene encodes CDR1 LGHDT and CDR2 YNNKEL (reference sequence). The CDR3 loop spans 15 amino acids. CDR3 sequence: CASSPDGGGKSEQYF. CDR3 nucleotide sequence: TGTGCCAGCAGCCCGGACGGAGGGGGTAAGAGCGAGCAGTACTTC.

The V gene is TRBV4-3, the J gene TRBJ2-1; 7 nucleotides match TRBD1. The CDR3 covers 19 residues. Germline lookup yields CDR1 LGHNA and CDR2 YSLEER. The V gene end was trimmed by 0 bases and the J gene end by 0 bases; junction bases not matched to a gene: 11. CDR3 residues: CASSQDLIGTETSYNEQFF. The CDR3 DNA sequence: TGCGCCAGCAGCCAAGATCTAATAGGGACAGAGACCTCCTACAATGAGCAGTTCTTC.

The chain links TRBV5-1 to TRBJ2-5; 7 bases fit TRBD2. Germline CDR1 and CDR2: SGHRS and YFSETQ. The junction had 6 bases not matched to a gene; V was cut back by 0 bases and J by 4 bases. The CDR3 is 15 residues long. The CDR3 reads CASSLAPTGGETQYF. CDR3 in DNA: TGCGCCAGCAGCTTGGCCCCAACGGGGGGAGAGACCCAGTACTTC.